This entry features one TCR beta chain sequence. Its antigen remains unidentified. The data are from a study of vaccination and CD4 T cells after COVID-19. Treatment noted: approximately nine-day PBMC culture with coronavirus spike peptide pools or control peptides (ViraFEST assay). Sequencing of the DNA from cultured CD4+ T cells was carried out with the Oncomine TCR Beta short-read assay. Via MiXCR, TCRdb re-called the PCR reads, giving one row per CDR3 protein. The sample shows 13,000 or so distinct CDR3 sequences, roughly two thirds of them seen only once. CDR1 is MRHNA and CDR2 is SNTAGT in the germline V gene. Losses at the gene ends were 3 bases for V and 4 bases for J; bases not matched to a gene: 0. The CDR3 totals 14 residues.

Sample: CD4+ T cells from blood, cultured in vitro. The sequence derives from a human donor who had recovered from COVID-19. The chain employs TRBV6-4 and TRBJ2-2, with TRBD2 identical over 9 bases. This chain's CDR3 is CASSEAGGTGELFF. As DNA, the CDR3 is TGTGCCAGCAGTGAAGCGGGAGGCACCGGGGAGCTGTTTTTT.